These T cell receptor beta chains were read from a single sample in a study of CXCR3-negative and CXCR3-positive naive CD8 T cells. TCRdb re-called the 5' RACE reads; one entry per CDR3 protein, DNA not given. This listing includes tens of thousands of distinct CDR3 sequences. The specimen sequenced was naive CXCR3+ CD8+ T cells from blood. These receptors all come from a human donor in good health. Some clones in this sample may be carry-over from other donors' samples. The CDR3 runs from the conserved cysteine through the conserved F or W. Fields, in order: V gene, J gene, CDR3 protein.

v_call: TRBV11-1
j_call: TRBJ2-5
cdr3_aa: CASSLASQGVRKTQYF

v_call: TRBV19
j_call: TRBJ2-1
cdr3_aa: CASSIAGTVNNEQFF

v_call: TRBV28
j_call: TRBJ2-2
cdr3_aa: CASSTLRGLAGGSRTGELFF

v_call: TRBV28
j_call: TRBJ1-2
cdr3_aa: CASSTTGQLLNYGYTF

v_call: TRBV15
j_call: TRBJ2-1
cdr3_aa: CATSRDRASDNEQFF

v_call: TRBV6-5
j_call: TRBJ1-2
cdr3_aa: CASTAGQDGYTF

v_call: TRBV13
j_call: TRBJ2-7
cdr3_aa: CASSPTSYEQYF

v_call: TRBV4-1
j_call: TRBJ2-7
cdr3_aa: CASSQVTSGKVEQYF

v_call: TRBV4-2
j_call: TRBJ1-2
cdr3_aa: CASSQILSTGPHYGYTF

v_call: TRBV7-2
j_call: TRBJ1-1
cdr3_aa: CASSQKLGSVRHTEAFF

v_call: TRBV6-6
j_call: TRBJ1-1
cdr3_aa: CASSETKSGSTEAFF

v_call: TRBV19
j_call: TRBJ1-2
cdr3_aa: CASSNWRDGYTF

v_call: TRBV28
j_call: TRBJ2-2
cdr3_aa: CASSRPPTGELFF

v_call: TRBV29-1
j_call: TRBJ2-3
cdr3_aa: CSVDTGTSDTQYF

v_call: TRBV28
j_call: TRBJ2-3
cdr3_aa: CASSPSQGTRDTQYF

v_call: TRBV3-1
j_call: TRBJ1-5
cdr3_aa: CASSPTWVLGQPQHF

v_call: TRBV27
j_call: TRBJ2-1
cdr3_aa: CASSYRKPDNEQFF

v_call: TRBV9
j_call: TRBJ2-2
cdr3_aa: CASSVEIRQQNTGELFF

v_call: TRBV28
j_call: TRBJ2-1
cdr3_aa: CASSSSGEQFF

v_call: TRBV29-1
j_call: TRBJ2-2
cdr3_aa: CSMCRDRGPNTGELFF

v_call: TRBV19
j_call: TRBJ1-5
cdr3_aa: CASATRPFNNQPQHF

v_call: TRBV28
j_call: TRBJ2-7
cdr3_aa: CASSLFGWEQYF

v_call: TRBV14
j_call: TRBJ2-7
cdr3_aa: CARRRDRSYEQYF

v_call: TRBV18
j_call: TRBJ2-5
cdr3_aa: CASSNTRGPLEETQYF

v_call: TRBV27
j_call: TRBJ1-1
cdr3_aa: CASSLSRSIGTEAFF

v_call: TRBV21-1
j_call: TRBJ2-1
cdr3_aa: CAGLPPRGRLNEQFF

v_call: TRBV29-1
j_call: TRBJ2-3
cdr3_aa: CSVDGQGADTQYF

v_call: TRBV25-1
j_call: TRBJ2-7
cdr3_aa: CASSVMYEQYF

v_call: TRBV5-4
j_call: TRBJ1-2
cdr3_aa: CASSLEGLGYGYTF

v_call: TRBV12-3/TRBV12-4
j_call: TRBJ2-7
cdr3_aa: CASSLGGSGYEQYF

v_call: TRBV29-1
j_call: TRBJ2-7
cdr3_aa: CSVEEGADYEQYF

v_call: TRBV7-9
j_call: TRBJ2-5
cdr3_aa: CASSAFRETQYF

v_call: TRBV29-1
j_call: TRBJ2-3
cdr3_aa: CSVEGLGDTQYF

v_call: TRBV20-1
j_call: TRBJ2-7
cdr3_aa: CSARGQEIYYEQYF

v_call: TRBV27
j_call: TRBJ2-1
cdr3_aa: CASSLQPGTGKLFF

v_call: TRBV7-2
j_call: TRBJ2-2
cdr3_aa: CASSSRTQGTGELFF

v_call: TRBV6-6
j_call: TRBJ1-5
cdr3_aa: CASSRPEPGQGEGNQPQHF

v_call: TRBV11-2
j_call: TRBJ2-5
cdr3_aa: CASSLGRERGPYQETQYF

v_call: TRBV29-1
j_call: TRBJ2-1
cdr3_aa: CSVLGLNSYNEQFF

v_call: TRBV12-3/TRBV12-4
j_call: TRBJ2-7
cdr3_aa: CASTLGGWYEQYF

v_call: TRBV5-6
j_call: TRBJ2-5
cdr3_aa: CASSLGGGQTQYF

v_call: TRBV7-9
j_call: TRBJ2-1
cdr3_aa: CASSPGGVEQFF

v_call: TRBV7-6
j_call: TRBJ2-2
cdr3_aa: CASSLWTGMGGELFF

v_call: TRBV7-9
j_call: TRBJ1-1
cdr3_aa: CASSSHPEAFF

v_call: TRBV5-1
j_call: TRBJ2-1
cdr3_aa: CASSQLQGFDEQFF

v_call: TRBV12-3/TRBV12-4
j_call: TRBJ1-2
cdr3_aa: CASSPTGAGYGYTF

v_call: TRBV15
j_call: TRBJ2-1
cdr3_aa: CATSSSGRLAGYNEQFF

v_call: TRBV2
j_call: TRBJ2-4
cdr3_aa: CASIAGGGKNIQYF

v_call: TRBV20-1
j_call: TRBJ2-1
cdr3_aa: CSALGHGPSYNEQFF

v_call: TRBV7-9
j_call: TRBJ2-2
cdr3_aa: CASSLAGELFF

v_call: TRBV5-1
j_call: TRBJ2-1
cdr3_aa: CASSFSQGVYNEQFF

v_call: TRBV7-7
j_call: TRBJ1-2
cdr3_aa: CASSFHSLGGYTF